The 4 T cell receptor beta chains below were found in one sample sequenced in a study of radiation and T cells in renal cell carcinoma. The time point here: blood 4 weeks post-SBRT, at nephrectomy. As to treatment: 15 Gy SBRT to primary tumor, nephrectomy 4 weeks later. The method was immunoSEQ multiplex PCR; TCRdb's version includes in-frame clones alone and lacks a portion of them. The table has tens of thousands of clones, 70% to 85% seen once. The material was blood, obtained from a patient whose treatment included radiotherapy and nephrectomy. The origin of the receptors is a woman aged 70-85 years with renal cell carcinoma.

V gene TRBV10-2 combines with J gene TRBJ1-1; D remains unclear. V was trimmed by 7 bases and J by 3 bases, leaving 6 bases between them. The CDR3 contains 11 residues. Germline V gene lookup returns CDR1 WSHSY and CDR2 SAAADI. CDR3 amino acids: CASTYYTEAFF. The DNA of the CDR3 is TGCGCCAGCACCTACTACACTGAAGCTTTCTTT.

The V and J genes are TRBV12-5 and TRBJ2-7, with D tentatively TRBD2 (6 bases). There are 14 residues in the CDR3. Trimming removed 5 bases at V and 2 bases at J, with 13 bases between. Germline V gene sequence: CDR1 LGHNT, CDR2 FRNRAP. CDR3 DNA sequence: TGTGCTAGTGGTCCACCAACGGGAGCCTACGAGCAGTACTTC. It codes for CASGPPTGAYEQYF. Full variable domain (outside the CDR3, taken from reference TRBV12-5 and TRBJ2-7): DARVTQTPRHKVTEMGQEVTMRCQPILGHNTVFWYRQTMMQGLELLAYFRNRAPLDDSGMPKDRFSAEMPDATLATLKIQPSEPRDSAVYFCASGPPTGAYEQYFGPGTRLTVT.

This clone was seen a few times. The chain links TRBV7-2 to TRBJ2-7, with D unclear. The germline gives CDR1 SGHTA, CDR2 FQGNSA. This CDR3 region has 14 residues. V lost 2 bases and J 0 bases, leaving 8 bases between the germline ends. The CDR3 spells CASSLPPDSYEQYF. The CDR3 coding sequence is TGTGCCAGCAGCTTACCGCCAGACTCCTACGAGCAGTACTTC.

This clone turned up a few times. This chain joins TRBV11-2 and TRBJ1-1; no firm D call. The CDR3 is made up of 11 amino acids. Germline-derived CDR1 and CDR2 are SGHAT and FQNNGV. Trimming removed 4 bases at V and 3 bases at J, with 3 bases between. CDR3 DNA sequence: TGTGCCAGCAGCTCATACACTGAAGCTTTCTTT. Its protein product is CASSSYTEAFF.